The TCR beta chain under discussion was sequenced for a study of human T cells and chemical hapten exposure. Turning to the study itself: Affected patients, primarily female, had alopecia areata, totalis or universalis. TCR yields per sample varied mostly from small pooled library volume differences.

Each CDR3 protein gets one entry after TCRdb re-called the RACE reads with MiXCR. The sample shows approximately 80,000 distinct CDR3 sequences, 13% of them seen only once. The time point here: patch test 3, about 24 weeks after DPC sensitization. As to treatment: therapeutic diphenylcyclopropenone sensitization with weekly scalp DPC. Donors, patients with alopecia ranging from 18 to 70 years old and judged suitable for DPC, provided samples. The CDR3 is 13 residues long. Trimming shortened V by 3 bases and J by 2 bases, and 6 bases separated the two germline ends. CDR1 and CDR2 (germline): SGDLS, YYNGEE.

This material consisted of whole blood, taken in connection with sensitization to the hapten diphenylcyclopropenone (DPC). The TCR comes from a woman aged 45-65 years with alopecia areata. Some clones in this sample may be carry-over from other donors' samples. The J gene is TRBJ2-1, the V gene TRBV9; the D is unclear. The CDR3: CASSARAYNEQFF. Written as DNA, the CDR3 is TGTGCCAGCAGCGCCCGGGCCTACAATGAGCAGTTCTTC.